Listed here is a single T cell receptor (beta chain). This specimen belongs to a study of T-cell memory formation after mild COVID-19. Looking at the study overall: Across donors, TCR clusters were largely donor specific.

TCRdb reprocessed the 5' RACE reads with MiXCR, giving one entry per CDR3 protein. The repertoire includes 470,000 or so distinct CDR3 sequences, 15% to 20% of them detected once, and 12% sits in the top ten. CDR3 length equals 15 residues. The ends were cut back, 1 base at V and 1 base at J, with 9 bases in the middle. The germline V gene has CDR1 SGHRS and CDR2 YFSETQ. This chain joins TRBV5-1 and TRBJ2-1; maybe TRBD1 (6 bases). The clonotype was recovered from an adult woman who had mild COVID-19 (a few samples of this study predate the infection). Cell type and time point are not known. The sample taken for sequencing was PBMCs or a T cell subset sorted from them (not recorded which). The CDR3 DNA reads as TGCGCCAGCAGCTTGAGACAGGAGTCCTACAATGAGCAGTTCTTC. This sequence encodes CASSLRQESYNEQFF.